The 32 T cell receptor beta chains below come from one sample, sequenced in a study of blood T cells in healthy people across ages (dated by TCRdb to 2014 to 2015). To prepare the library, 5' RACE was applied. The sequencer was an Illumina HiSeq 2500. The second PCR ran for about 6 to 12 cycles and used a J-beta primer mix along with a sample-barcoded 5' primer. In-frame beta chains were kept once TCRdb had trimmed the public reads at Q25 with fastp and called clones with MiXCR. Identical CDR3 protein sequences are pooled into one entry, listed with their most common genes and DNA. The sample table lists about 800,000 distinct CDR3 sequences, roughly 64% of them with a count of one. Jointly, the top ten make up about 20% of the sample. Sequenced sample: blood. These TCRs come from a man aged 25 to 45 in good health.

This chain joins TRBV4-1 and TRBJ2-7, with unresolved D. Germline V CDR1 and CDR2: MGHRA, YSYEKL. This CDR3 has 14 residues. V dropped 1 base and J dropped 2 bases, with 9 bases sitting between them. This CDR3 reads CASSQATPTYEQYF. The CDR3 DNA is TGCGCCAGCAGCCAAGCGACCCCGACCTACGAGCAGTACTTC.

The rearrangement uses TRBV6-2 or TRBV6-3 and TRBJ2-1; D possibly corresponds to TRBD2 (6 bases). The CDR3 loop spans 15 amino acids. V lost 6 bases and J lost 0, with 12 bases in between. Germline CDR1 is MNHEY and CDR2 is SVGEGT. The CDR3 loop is CASRGLTSSYNEQFF. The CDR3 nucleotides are TGTGCCAGCAGGGGATTGACTAGCTCCTACAATGAGCAGTTCTTC.

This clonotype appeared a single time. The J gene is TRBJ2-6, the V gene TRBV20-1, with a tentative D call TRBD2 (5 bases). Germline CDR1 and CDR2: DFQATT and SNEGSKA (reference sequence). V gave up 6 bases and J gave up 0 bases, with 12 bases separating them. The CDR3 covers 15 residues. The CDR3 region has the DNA TGCAGTGCACTAGACCGGGACTCTGGGGCCAACGTCCTGACTTTC. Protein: CSALDRDSGANVLTF.

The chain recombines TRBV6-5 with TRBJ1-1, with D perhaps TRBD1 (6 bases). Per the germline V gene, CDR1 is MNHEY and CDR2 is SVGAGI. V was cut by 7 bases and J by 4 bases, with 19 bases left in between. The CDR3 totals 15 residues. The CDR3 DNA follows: TGTGCCAGCAATACCTCCTACAGGGCTACCACTGAAGCTTTCTTT. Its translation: CASNTSYRATTEAFF.

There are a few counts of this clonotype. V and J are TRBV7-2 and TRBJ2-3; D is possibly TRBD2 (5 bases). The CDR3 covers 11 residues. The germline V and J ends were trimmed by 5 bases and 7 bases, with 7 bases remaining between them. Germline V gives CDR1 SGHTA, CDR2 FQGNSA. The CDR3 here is CASSDYYTQYF. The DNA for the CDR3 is TGTGCCAGCAGCGACTACTATACGCAGTATTTT. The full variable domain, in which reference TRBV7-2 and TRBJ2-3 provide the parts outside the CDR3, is GAGVSQSPSNKVTEKGKDVELRCDPISGHTALYWYRQSLGQGLEFLIYFQGNSAPDKSGLPSDRFSAERTGGSVSTLTIQRTQQEDSAVYLCASSDYYTQYFGPGTRLTVL.

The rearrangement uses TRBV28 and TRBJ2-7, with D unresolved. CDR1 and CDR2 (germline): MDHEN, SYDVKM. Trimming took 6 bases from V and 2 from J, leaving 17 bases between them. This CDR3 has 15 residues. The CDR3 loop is CASRIPGPEPYEQYF. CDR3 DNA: TGTGCCAGCAGGATACCGGGTCCGGAACCCTACGAGCAGTACTTC.

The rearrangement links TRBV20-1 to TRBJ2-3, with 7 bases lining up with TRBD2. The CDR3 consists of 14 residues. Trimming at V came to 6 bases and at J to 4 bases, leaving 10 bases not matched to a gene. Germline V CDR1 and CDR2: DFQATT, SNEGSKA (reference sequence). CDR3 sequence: CSATGLDDADTQYF. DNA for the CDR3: TGCAGTGCCACAGGACTAGATGATGCAGATACGCAGTATTTT.

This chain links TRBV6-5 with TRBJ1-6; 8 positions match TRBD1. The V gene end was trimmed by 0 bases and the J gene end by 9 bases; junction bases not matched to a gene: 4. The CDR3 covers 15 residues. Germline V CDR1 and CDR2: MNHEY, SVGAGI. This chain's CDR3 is CASSYSDRVTSPLHF. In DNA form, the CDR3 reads TGTGCCAGCAGTTACTCGGACAGGGTAACTTCACCCCTCCACTTT.

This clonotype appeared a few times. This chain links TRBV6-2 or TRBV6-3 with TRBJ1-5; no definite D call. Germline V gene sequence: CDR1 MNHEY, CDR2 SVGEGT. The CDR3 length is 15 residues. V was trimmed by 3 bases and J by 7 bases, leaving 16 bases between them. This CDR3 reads CASSYGKGVPQPQHF. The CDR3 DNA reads TGTGCCAGCAGTTATGGGAAGGGTGTTCCCCAGCCCCAGCATTTT.

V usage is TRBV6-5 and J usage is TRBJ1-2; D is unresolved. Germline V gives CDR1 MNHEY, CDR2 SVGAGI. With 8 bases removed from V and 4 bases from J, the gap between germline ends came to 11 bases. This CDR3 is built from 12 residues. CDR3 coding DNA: TGTGCCAGCGGCACAGCGGTCTATGGCTACACCTTC. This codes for CASGTAVYGYTF.

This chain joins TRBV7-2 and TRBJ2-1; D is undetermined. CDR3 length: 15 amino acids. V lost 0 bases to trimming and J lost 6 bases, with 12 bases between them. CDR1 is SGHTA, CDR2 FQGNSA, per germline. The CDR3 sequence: CASSLASTPGNEQFF. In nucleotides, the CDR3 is TGTGCCAGCAGCTTAGCATCGACTCCTGGCAATGAGCAGTTCTTC. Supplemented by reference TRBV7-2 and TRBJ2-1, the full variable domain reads GAGVSQSPSNKVTEKGKDVELRCDPISGHTALYWYRQSLGQGLEFLIYFQGNSAPDKSGLPSDRFSAERTGGSVSTLTIQRTQQEDSAVYLCASSLASTPGNEQFFGPGTRLTVL.

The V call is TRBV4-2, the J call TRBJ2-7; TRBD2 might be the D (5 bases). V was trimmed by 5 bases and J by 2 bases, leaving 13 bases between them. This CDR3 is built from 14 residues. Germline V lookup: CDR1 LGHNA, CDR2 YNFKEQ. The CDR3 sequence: CASSTAGAAYEQYF. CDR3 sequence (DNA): TGTGCCAGCAGCACGGCCGGAGCGGCCTACGAGCAGTACTTC.

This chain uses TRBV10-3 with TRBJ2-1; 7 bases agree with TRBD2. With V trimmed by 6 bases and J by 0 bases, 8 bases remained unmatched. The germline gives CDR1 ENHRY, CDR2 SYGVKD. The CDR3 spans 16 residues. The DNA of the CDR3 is TGTGCCATCAGGGAGACTAGCTCCAGCTCCTACAATGAGCAGTTCTTC. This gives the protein CAIRETSSSSYNEQFF.

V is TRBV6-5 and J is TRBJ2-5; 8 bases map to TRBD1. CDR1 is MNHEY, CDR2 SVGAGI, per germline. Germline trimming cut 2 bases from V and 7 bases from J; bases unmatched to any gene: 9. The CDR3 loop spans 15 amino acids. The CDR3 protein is CASSYEGQGWGTQYF. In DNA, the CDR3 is TGTGCCAGCAGTTACGAAGGACAGGGCTGGGGGACCCAGTACTTC.

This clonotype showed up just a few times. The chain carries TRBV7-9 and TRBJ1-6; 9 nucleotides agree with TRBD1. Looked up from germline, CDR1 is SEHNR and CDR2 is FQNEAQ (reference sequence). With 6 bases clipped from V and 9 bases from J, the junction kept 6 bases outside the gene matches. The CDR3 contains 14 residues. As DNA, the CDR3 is TGTGCCAGCAGGGGAGGACAGGGGATTTCACCCCTCCACTTT. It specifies CASRGGQGISPLHF.

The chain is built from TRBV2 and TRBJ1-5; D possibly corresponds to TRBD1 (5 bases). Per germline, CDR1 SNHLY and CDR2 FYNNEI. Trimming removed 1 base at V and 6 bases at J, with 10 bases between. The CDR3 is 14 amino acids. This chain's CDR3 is CASSEGQGSQPQHF. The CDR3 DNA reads TGTGCCAGCAGTGAAGGGCAGGGAAGTCAGCCCCAGCATTTT.

In DNA form, the CDR3 reads TGCAGTGCTAGCTCTAGCGGGGGGGCCTTGGAGACCCAGTACTTC. Translated, it gives CSASSSGGALETQYF. The chain has TRBV20-1 and TRBJ2-5, with 12 bases that match TRBD2. V gave up 3 bases and J gave up 5 bases; unmatched junction bases: 7. The CDR3 runs to 15 residues. CDR1 DFQATT and CDR2 SNEGSKA come from the germline V gene (reference sequence).

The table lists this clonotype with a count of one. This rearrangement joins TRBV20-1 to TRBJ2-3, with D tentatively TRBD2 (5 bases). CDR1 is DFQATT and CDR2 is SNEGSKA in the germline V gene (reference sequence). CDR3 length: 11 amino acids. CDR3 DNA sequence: TGCGGAGTAGCGTACACAGATACGCAGTATTTT. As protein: CGVAYTDTQYF.

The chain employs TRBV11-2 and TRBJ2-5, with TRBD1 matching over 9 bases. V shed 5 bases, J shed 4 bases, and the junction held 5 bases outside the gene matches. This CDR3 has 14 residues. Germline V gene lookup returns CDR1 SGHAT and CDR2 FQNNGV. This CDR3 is CASSQQGARETQYF. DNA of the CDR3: TGTGCCAGCAGCCAACAGGGGGCTCGAGAGACCCAGTACTTC.

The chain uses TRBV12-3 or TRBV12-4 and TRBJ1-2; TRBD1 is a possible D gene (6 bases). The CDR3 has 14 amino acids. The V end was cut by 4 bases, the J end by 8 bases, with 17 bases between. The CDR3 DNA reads TGTGCCAGCAGTTCTCCGTGGACAGCGGGGGGCTACACCTTC. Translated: CASSSPWTAGGYTF.

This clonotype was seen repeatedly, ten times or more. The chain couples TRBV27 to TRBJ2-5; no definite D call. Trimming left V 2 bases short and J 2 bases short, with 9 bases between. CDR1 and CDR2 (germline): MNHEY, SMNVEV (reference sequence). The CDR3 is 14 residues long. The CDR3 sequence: CASSLVGAQETQYF. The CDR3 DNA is TGTGCCAGCAGTTTAGTGGGTGCTCAAGAGACCCAGTACTTC.

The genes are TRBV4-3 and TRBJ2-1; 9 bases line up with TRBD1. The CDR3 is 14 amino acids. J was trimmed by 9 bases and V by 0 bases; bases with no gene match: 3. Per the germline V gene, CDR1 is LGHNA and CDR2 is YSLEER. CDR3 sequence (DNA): TGCGCCAGCAGCCAAGAACAGGGGGCGGGTGAGCAGTTCTTC. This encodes CASSQEQGAGEQFF.

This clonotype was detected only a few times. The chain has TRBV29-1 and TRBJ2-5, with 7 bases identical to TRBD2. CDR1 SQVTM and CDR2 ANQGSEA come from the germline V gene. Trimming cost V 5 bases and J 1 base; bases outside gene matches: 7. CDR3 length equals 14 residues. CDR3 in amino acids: CSVRIAGIQETQYF. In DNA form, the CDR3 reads TGCAGCGTTCGAATAGCGGGCATCCAAGAGACCCAGTACTTC.

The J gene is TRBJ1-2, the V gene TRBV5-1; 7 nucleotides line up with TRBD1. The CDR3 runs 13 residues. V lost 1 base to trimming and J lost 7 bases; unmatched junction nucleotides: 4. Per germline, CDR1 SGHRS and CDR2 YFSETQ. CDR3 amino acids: CASSLRGPGGYTF. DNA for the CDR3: TGCGCCAGCAGCTTGAGGGGGCCGGGTGGCTACACCTTC.

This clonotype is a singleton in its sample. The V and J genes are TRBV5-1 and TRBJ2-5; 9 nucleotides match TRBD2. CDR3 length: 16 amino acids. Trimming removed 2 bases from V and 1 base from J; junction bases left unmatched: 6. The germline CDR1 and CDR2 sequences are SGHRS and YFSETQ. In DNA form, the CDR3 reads TGCGCCAGCAGCTTAGGAAGCGGGGGGTTCCAAGAGACCCAGTACTTC. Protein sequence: CASSLGSGGFQETQYF.

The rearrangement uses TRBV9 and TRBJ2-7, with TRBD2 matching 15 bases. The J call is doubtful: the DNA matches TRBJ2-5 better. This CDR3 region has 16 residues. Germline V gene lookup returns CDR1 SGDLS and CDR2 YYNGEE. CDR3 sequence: CASSGSGTSGRETQYF. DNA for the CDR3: TGTGCCAGCAGCGGCTCGGGGACTAGCGGGAGGGAGACCCAGTACTTC.

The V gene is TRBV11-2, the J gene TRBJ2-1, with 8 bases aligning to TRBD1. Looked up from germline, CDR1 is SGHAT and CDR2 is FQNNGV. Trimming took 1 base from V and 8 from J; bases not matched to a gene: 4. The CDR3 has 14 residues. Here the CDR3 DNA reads TGTGCCAGCAGCTTAGGTCAGGGGGCCGATGAGCAGTTCTTC. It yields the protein CASSLGQGADEQFF. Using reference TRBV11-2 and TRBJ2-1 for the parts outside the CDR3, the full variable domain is EAGVAQSPRYKIIEKRQSVAFWCNPISGHATLYWYQQILGQGPKLLIQFQNNGVVDDSQLPKDRFSAERLKGVDSTLKIQPAKLEDSAVYLCASSLGQGADEQFFGPGTRLTVL.

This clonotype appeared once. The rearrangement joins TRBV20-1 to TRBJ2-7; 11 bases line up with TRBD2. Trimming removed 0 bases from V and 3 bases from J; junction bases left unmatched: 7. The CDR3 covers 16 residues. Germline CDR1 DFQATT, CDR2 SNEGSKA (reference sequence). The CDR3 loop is CSARDHTSGSSYEQYF. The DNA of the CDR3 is TGCAGTGCTAGAGACCATACTAGCGGGAGTAGCTACGAGCAGTACTTC.

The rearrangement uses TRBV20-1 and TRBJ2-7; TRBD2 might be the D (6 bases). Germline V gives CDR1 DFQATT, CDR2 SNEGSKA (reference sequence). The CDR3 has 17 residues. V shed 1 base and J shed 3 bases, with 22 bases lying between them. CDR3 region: CSARGSRLHSEGYEQYF. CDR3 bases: TGCAGTGCTAGAGGGTCGCGCCTTCATTCGGAGGGCTACGAGCAGTACTTC.

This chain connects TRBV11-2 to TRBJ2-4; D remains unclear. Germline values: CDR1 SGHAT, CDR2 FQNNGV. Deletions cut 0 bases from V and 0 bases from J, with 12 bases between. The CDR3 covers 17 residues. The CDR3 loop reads CASSLEIRVEAKNIQYF. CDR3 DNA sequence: TGTGCCAGCAGCTTAGAGATTAGGGTAGAAGCCAAAAACATTCAGTACTTC.

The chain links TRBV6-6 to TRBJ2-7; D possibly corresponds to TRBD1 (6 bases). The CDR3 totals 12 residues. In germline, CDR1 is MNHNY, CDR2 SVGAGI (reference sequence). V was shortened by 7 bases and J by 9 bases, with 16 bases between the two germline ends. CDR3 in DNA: TGTGCCAGCACCTTAGACAGGCGGGCGCAGTACTTC. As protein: CASTLDRRAQYF.

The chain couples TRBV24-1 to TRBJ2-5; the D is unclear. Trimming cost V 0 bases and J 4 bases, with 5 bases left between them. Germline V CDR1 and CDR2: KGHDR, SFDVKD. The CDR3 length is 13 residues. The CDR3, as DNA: TGTGCCACCAGTGATTTGTTGGGAGAGACCCAGTACTTC. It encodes CATSDLLGETQYF.